The sample holds a few counts of the clone carrying this TCR beta chain. Its specificity is unknown. The data stem from a study of identical twins. Whole-study results and caveats: Out-of-frame alpha sequences shared by twins showed excess low generation probability.

TCRdb re-derived calls from the 5' RACE reads in MiXCR, one entry per CDR3 protein. Of about 890,000 distinct CDR3 sequences detected, approximately 13% appear once; the ten largest clones hold around 1.6%. This sample was also put to use in a study of yellow fever vaccine responses in identical twins.

Sequenced: PBMCs. The clonotype comes from a woman aged 18-29 years in good health.

CDR3: CASRARHQPQHF. CDR3 sequence (DNA): TGTGCCAGCAGAGCGAGGCATCAGCCCCAGCATTTT. The chain combines TRBV12-3 or TRBV12-4 with TRBJ1-5; the D is unclear. The CDR3 is made up of 12 amino acids. Trimming shortened V by 6 bases and J by 5 bases, and 8 bases separated the two germline ends.